The rows below give T cell receptor beta chains drawn from one sample of a study of blood T cells in healthy people across ages. TCRdb reprocessed the 5' RACE reads with MiXCR, giving one entry per CDR3 protein. The table lists over 1,500,000 distinct CDR3 sequences, about 39% of them singletons. The material sequenced was blood. These receptors were collected from a human donor in good health. The CDR3 runs from the conserved cysteine through the conserved F or W. D genes are given only for firm matches. The size entry is marked missing in some rows and otherwise reads once, few, many or a size class.

clone_size: few; v_call: TRBV5-1; d_call: TRBD1; j_call: TRBJ2-6; cdr3_aa: CASSLAGTVSSGANVLTF; cdr3_nt: TGCGCCAGCAGCTTGGCCGGGACAGTCAGCTCTGGGGCCAACGTCCTGACTTTC
clone_size: few; v_call: TRBV5-5; d_call: .; j_call: TRBJ2-5; cdr3_aa: CASSPFRGTPQETQYF; cdr3_nt: TGTGCCAGCAGCCCCTTCCGAGGGACACCGCAAGAGACCCAGTACTTC
clone_size: few; v_call: TRBV20-1; d_call: .; j_call: TRBJ1-2; cdr3_aa: CSASPTNYGYTF; cdr3_nt: TGCAGTGCTAGTCCGACGAACTATGGCTACACCTTC
clone_size: .; v_call: TRBV5-1; d_call: .; j_call: TRBJ2-3; cdr3_aa: CASSLGSSLGRTDTQYF; cdr3_nt: TGCGCCAGCAGCTTGGGATCATCGCTAGGTCGCACAGATACGCAGTATTTT
clone_size: .; v_call: TRBV12-3/TRBV12-4; d_call: .; j_call: TRBJ1-1; cdr3_aa: CASSLTIPGAFF; cdr3_nt: TGTGCCAGCAGTCTGACGATCCCCGGGGCTTTCTTT
clone_size: .; v_call: TRBV27; d_call: .; j_call: TRBJ2-3; cdr3_aa: CASSLTAFGARADTQYF; cdr3_nt: TGTGCCAGCAGTTTAACCGCCTTCGGGGCCAGGGCAGATACGCAGTATTTT
clone_size: .; v_call: TRBV6-2/TRBV6-3; d_call: .; j_call: TRBJ2-3; cdr3_aa: CASSYHTPSETQYF; cdr3_nt: TGTGCCAGCAGTTACCATACCCCCTCGGAAACGCAGTATTTT
clone_size: .; v_call: TRBV7-2; d_call: .; j_call: TRBJ2-3; cdr3_aa: CASSLATIPDTQYF; cdr3_nt: TGTGCCAGCAGCTTAGCAACCATTCCAGATACGCAGTATTTT
clone_size: .; v_call: TRBV7-9; d_call: .; j_call: TRBJ2-7; cdr3_aa: CASSLEAGQAYEQYF; cdr3_nt: TGTGCCAGCAGCTTAGAAGCTGGACAAGCCTACGAGCAGTACTTC
clone_size: .; v_call: TRBV5-1; d_call: .; j_call: TRBJ1-1; cdr3_aa: CASSFRSGMEAFF; cdr3_nt: TGCGCCAGCAGCTTCCGGAGTGGGATGGAAGCTTTCTTT
clone_size: .; v_call: TRBV20-1; d_call: TRBD1; j_call: TRBJ1-1; cdr3_aa: CSLPSGGFEAFF; cdr3_nt: TGCAGTCTACCCTCAGGGGGCTTTGAAGCTTTCTTT
clone_size: few; v_call: TRBV4-2; d_call: .; j_call: TRBJ1-5; cdr3_aa: CASSQEFGEGVSGNQPQHF; cdr3_nt: TGTGCCAGCAGCCAAGAGTTTGGGGAGGGAGTATCGGGGAATCAGCCCCAGCATTTT
clone_size: .; v_call: TRBV29-1; d_call: .; j_call: TRBJ1-4; cdr3_aa: CSVGPGGGEKLFF; cdr3_nt: TGCAGCGTTGGCCCCGGGGGGGGGGAAAAACTGTTTTTT
clone_size: few; v_call: TRBV6-6; d_call: .; j_call: TRBJ1-1; cdr3_aa: CASSYYNPVYTEAFF; cdr3_nt: TGTGCCAGCAGTTACTATAACCCAGTTTACACTGAAGCTTTCTTT
clone_size: .; v_call: TRBV7-9; d_call: .; j_call: TRBJ2-7; cdr3_aa: CASSLGKGQKSYEQYF; cdr3_nt: TGTGCCAGCAGCTTAGGGAAAGGCCAGAAATCTTACGAGCAGTACTTC
clone_size: .; v_call: TRBV24-1; d_call: .; j_call: TRBJ2-5; cdr3_aa: CATSARRGDQYF; cdr3_nt: TGTGCCACCAGTGCGCGCCGCGGGGACCAGTACTTC
clone_size: many; v_call: TRBV7-2; d_call: .; j_call: TRBJ2-7; cdr3_aa: CASSLREGYEQYF; cdr3_nt: TGTGCCAGCAGCCTAAGGGAAGGATACGAGCAGTACTTC
clone_size: once; v_call: TRBV29-1; d_call: TRBD2; j_call: TRBJ2-2; cdr3_aa: CSVSGAGSGELFF; cdr3_nt: TGCAGCGTTAGCGGGGCTGGATCCGGGGAGCTGTTTTTT
clone_size: .; v_call: TRBV20-1; d_call: TRBD2; j_call: TRBJ2-4; cdr3_aa: CSAGGVRRGETKNIQYF; cdr3_nt: TGCAGTGCGGGAGGGGTTCGGCGGGGGGAAACCAAAAACATTCAGTACTTC
clone_size: .; v_call: TRBV20-1; d_call: .; j_call: TRBJ2-7; cdr3_aa: CSARTRDSYEQYF; cdr3_nt: TGCAGTGCAAGGACAAGGGATTCCTACGAGCAGTACTTC
clone_size: many; v_call: TRBV3-1; d_call: .; j_call: TRBJ2-4; cdr3_aa: CASSQESRDYIQYF; cdr3_nt: TGTGCCAGCAGCCAAGAGTCGCGTGATTACATTCAGTACTTC
clone_size: few; v_call: TRBV29-1; d_call: .; j_call: TRBJ1-1; cdr3_aa: CSVEGPGIMNTEAFF; cdr3_nt: TGCAGCGTTGAAGGTCCAGGGATTATGAACACTGAAGCTTTCTTT
clone_size: .; v_call: TRBV7-2; d_call: TRBD1; j_call: TRBJ2-3; cdr3_aa: CASSLGQPMDTDTQYF; cdr3_nt: TGTGCCAGCAGCTTGGGACAGCCTATGGACACAGATACGCAGTATTTT
clone_size: few; v_call: TRBV27; d_call: .; j_call: TRBJ1-2; cdr3_aa: CASSLLGVQGRYGGYTF; cdr3_nt: TGTGCCAGCAGTTTATTGGGTGTCCAGGGTCGTTATGGGGGCTACACCTTC
clone_size: .; v_call: TRBV3-1; d_call: TRBD1; j_call: TRBJ2-7; cdr3_aa: CASSQNRGSRQYF; cdr3_nt: TGTGCCAGCAGCCAGAACAGGGGTTCGAGGCAGTACTTC
clone_size: .; v_call: TRBV7-2; d_call: .; j_call: TRBJ1-2; cdr3_aa: CASSLESRLGYTF; cdr3_nt: TGTGCCAGCAGCTTAGAGAGTCGGCTCGGCTACACCTTC
clone_size: .; v_call: TRBV5-1; d_call: .; j_call: TRBJ2-6; cdr3_aa: CASSPSTSIGANVLTF; cdr3_nt: TGCGCCAGCAGCCCGTCAACTAGCATTGGGGCCAACGTCCTGACTTTC
clone_size: .; v_call: TRBV20-1; d_call: .; j_call: TRBJ2-1; cdr3_aa: CSASPDSGPNEQFF; cdr3_nt: TGCAGTGCTAGCCCAGACTCCGGACCTAATGAGCAGTTCTTC
clone_size: few; v_call: TRBV7-2; d_call: TRBD2; j_call: TRBJ2-1; cdr3_aa: CASSPPVSGGGEQFF; cdr3_nt: TGTGCCAGCAGCCCCCCGGTGAGCGGGGGGGGTGAGCAGTTCTTC
clone_size: .; v_call: TRBV4-1; d_call: .; j_call: TRBJ2-4; cdr3_aa: CASSGGKCPGLAKNIQYF; cdr3_nt: TGCGCCAGCAGCGGGGGGAAATGTCCGGGACTAGCCAAAAACATTCAGTACTTC
clone_size: once; v_call: TRBV4-2; d_call: TRBD2; j_call: TRBJ2-1; cdr3_aa: CASSQDLTSGGFYNEQFF; cdr3_nt: TGTGCCAGCAGCCAAGACCTCACTAGCGGGGGATTCTACAATGAGCAGTTCTTC
clone_size: .; v_call: TRBV7-9; d_call: .; j_call: TRBJ2-5; cdr3_aa: CASSSDPGAQYF; cdr3_nt: TGTGCCAGCAGCTCGGACCCTGGAGCCCAGTACTTC
clone_size: .; v_call: TRBV3-1; d_call: TRBD2; j_call: TRBJ2-1; cdr3_aa: CASSHTGRGGDNEQFF; cdr3_nt: TGTGCCAGCAGCCATACCGGTCGGGGGGGCGACAATGAGCAGTTCTTC
clone_size: .; v_call: TRBV5-1; d_call: .; j_call: TRBJ2-7; cdr3_aa: CASGVEGPTYEQYF; cdr3_nt: TGCGCCAGCGGCGTAGAGGGACCGACCTACGAGCAGTACTTC
clone_size: few; v_call: TRBV7-3; d_call: .; j_call: TRBJ1-1; cdr3_aa: CASSLTGPLTEAFF; cdr3_nt: TGTGCCAGCAGCTTGACAGGACCCCTCACTGAAGCTTTCTTT
clone_size: few; v_call: TRBV7-2; d_call: TRBD1; j_call: TRBJ2-1; cdr3_aa: CASSPWDRGGGEQFF; cdr3_nt: TGTGCCAGCAGCCCCTGGGACAGGGGAGGAGGTGAGCAGTTCTTC
clone_size: .; v_call: TRBV27; d_call: .; j_call: TRBJ1-5; cdr3_aa: CASRLQRGFQPQHF; cdr3_nt: TGTGCCAGCAGGTTACAGAGAGGGTTTCAGCCCCAGCATTTT
clone_size: few; v_call: TRBV29-1; d_call: .; j_call: TRBJ1-5; cdr3_aa: CSVGRAADQPQHF; cdr3_nt: TGCAGCGTAGGGAGGGCCGCGGATCAGCCCCAGCATTTT
clone_size: many; v_call: TRBV18; d_call: .; j_call: TRBJ1-2; cdr3_aa: CASSPLGLYGYTF; cdr3_nt: TGTGCCAGCAGCCCGCTCGGTCTCTATGGCTACACCTTC